These T cell receptor beta chains were read from a single sample in a study of response to subunit inactivated influenza vaccine. From the RT-PCR reads, TCRdb called clonotypes with MiXCR, one entry per CDR3 protein. The table records a few hundred thousand distinct CDR3 sequences, 11% of them present only once. This same sample was also taken into another study, of T cells expressing NK-cell markers.

Source: PBMCs from blood, taken on the day of vaccination. These TCRs come from a man in his forties or fifties who received an inactivated influenza vaccine. Both conserved end residues are part of each CDR3. Expanded clones get a size class; other rows say once, few or many, or leave the size out.

TRBJ1-4,TRBV20-1,many,CSAREGATNEKLFF
TRBJ1-1,TRBV29-1,few,CSGAGQGHTEAFF
TRBJ2-6,TRBV20-1,few,CSAGALGSGANVLTF
TRBJ2-5,TRBV5-1,few,CASSLARQPETQYF
TRBJ2-7,TRBV6-2/TRBV6-3,NA,CASSDPGSNSYEQYF
TRBJ1-2,TRBV11-2,NA,CASSLDPRDRTSRTF
TRBJ1-6,TRBV27,few,CASRPPLKGNSPLHF
TRBJ2-3,TRBV4-3,NA,CASSPSTLIDTQYF
TRBJ2-5,TRBV3-1,few,CASTRGAVGETQYF
TRBJ2-7,TRBV3-1,many,CASSPLAGGYYEQYF
TRBJ2-1,TRBV2,many,CASSVPSGGAHEQFF
TRBJ2-3,TRBV7-8,NA,CASSLVTGTSGIVDTQYF
TRBJ2-2,TRBV18,many,CASSPSNTGELFF
TRBJ2-1,TRBV20-1,NA,CSARDRNYHASSYNEQFF
TRBJ1-4,TRBV20-1,NA,CSARETAFNEKLFF
TRBJ2-1,TRBV6-2/TRBV6-3,many,CASSRTNEQFF
TRBJ2-5,TRBV28,many,CASSKRQGKETQYF
TRBJ2-7,TRBV7-8,many,CASSLGPFAYEQYF
TRBJ1-3,TRBV28,NA,CASSPPRVLGNTIYF
TRBJ2-7,TRBV7-2,NA,CASSLGQHEQYF
TRBJ2-5,TRBV6-1,few,CASSPPSSGRKTQYF
TRBJ2-3,TRBV10-3,few,CAITEAPVDTQYF
TRBJ2-3,TRBV28,few,CASSSMGQGADTQYF
TRBJ1-2,TRBV12-3/TRBV12-4,NA,CATAGGRNYGYTF
TRBJ2-5,TRBV12-3/TRBV12-4,NA,CASSTDGEQETQYF
TRBJ2-7,TRBV4-3,NA,CASSQVVDRSYEQYF
TRBJ2-2,TRBV4-2,NA,CASSQESLAGEGELFF
TRBJ2-2,TRBV20-1,few,CSARAGRVVTGELFF
TRBJ1-6,TRBV28,NA,CASSLDRGLNSPLHF
TRBJ1-1,TRBV12-3/TRBV12-4,NA,CASSKGRTEAFF
TRBJ2-1,TRBV20-1,NA,CSAREEPEQFF
TRBJ2-1,TRBV20-1,NA,CSARAGDNEQFF
TRBJ2-3,TRBV12-3/TRBV12-4,NA,CASSFQGMDTQYF
TRBJ2-5,TRBV18,NA,CASSPYPSRQETQYF
TRBJ2-5,TRBV20-1,NA,CSARSIGGQETQYF
TRBJ2-7,TRBV9,few,CASSRTSGEGYEQYF
TRBJ1-2,TRBV5-6,few,CASSQGPGYTF
TRBJ2-1,TRBV6-2/TRBV6-3,NA,CASSYSRARVRGAYNEQFF
TRBJ2-7,TRBV30,NA,CAWSVTRAKYF
TRBJ2-7,TRBV6-1,few,CASSTNRGPSYEQYF
TRBJ2-1,TRBV2,NA,CASSEMEGGLNEQFF
TRBJ1-2,TRBV4-2,few,CASSPFEQGSYGYTF
TRBJ1-1,TRBV7-9,NA,CASSLAGGRTNTEAFF
TRBJ2-3,TRBV2,NA,CASRRPQGQGGTDTQYF
TRBJ2-3,TRBV5-1,many,CASSRQGRRTDTQYF
TRBJ2-3,TRBV11-1,many,CASSSFAGTSGKRTDTQYF
TRBJ1-4,TRBV7-9,NA,CASSLVPRGANEKLFF
TRBJ1-1,TRBV5-1,few,CASSLAWGAMNTEAFF
TRBJ2-5,TRBV29-1,few,CSVEKGRRETQYF
TRBJ2-1,TRBV15,NA,CATSIYGAGEQFF